One sample yielded the 13 T cell receptor beta chains listed below, sequenced in a study of technical replicates of blood from a few donors. Sequencing used immunoSEQ multiplex PCR; TCRdb keeps in-frame clones, though not all of them. Here the sample spans under 65,000 clones, about 86% being singletons. Sequenced material: PBMCs. The receptors here all came from a human donor in good health. Some clones in this sample may be carry-over from other donors' samples.

This chain uses TRBV7-3 with TRBJ2-5; 8 nucleotides match TRBD1. Germline CDR1 is SGHTA and CDR2 is FQGTGA. V lost 5 bases, J lost 2 bases, and 7 bases stayed unmatched. This CDR3 has 15 residues. This chain's CDR3 is CASSARTGTQETQYF. Here the CDR3 DNA reads TGTGCCAGCAGCGCGCGGACAGGGACACAAGAGACCCAGTACTTC. The whole variable domain, filled in from reference TRBV7-3 and TRBJ2-5, reads GAGVSQTPSNKVTEKGKYVELRCDPISGHTALYWYRQSLGQGPEFLIYFQGTGAADDSGLPNDRFFAVRPEGSVSTLKIQRTERGDSAVYLCASSARTGTQETQYFGPGTRLLVL.

This chain connects TRBV5-1 to TRBJ2-5, with a weak D call TRBD1 (6 bases). Germline CDR1 and CDR2: SGHRS and YFSETQ. This CDR3 comprises 12 residues. V lost 0 bases to trimming and J lost 9 bases, with 9 bases between them. The CDR3 spells CASSLGSGAQYF. For the CDR3, the DNA is TGCGCCAGCAGCTTGGGGTCAGGGGCCCAGTACTTC.

This chain uses TRBV27 with TRBJ2-1, with 13 bases fitting TRBD2. The ends lost 4 bases at V and 9 bases at J; junction bases unmatched: 12. CDR3 length: 17 amino acids. The germline V gene has CDR1 MNHEY and CDR2 SMNVEV (reference sequence). The CDR3 sequence is CASSSKLAGGPWGEQFF. In DNA form, the CDR3 reads TGTGCCAGCAGTTCCAAACTAGCGGGGGGGCCTTGGGGTGAGCAGTTCTTC.

This clone was counted once. The V call is TRBV27, the J call TRBJ2-1; D not certain. Germline CDR1 and CDR2: MNHEY and SMNVEV (reference sequence). The V end lost 5 bases, the J end lost 0 bases, and 14 bases lay between the germline ends. This CDR3 has 16 amino acids. DNA for the CDR3: TGTGCCAGCAGTGAAGGCTTGGCGGTCTCCTACAATGAGCAGTTCTTC. It specifies CASSEGLAVSYNEQFF.

This chain connects TRBV27 to TRBJ2-7; TRBD2 might be the D (6 bases). The CDR3 is 13 residues long. The V and J ends lost 3 bases and 0 bases respectively, with 6 bases between them. In germline, CDR1 is MNHEY, CDR2 SMNVEV (reference sequence). CDR3 in DNA: TGTGCCAGCAGTTTCGGGGGCTCCTACGAGCAGTACTTC. Amino acids: CASSFGGSYEQYF.

V is TRBV2 and J is TRBJ2-7, with 10 bases identical to TRBD2. This CDR3 comprises 14 residues. The germline CDR1 and CDR2 sequences are SNHLY and FYNNEI. Unmatched junction bases numbered 4, after V lost 8 bases and J lost 0 bases. The CDR3 here is CASGRTSGSYEQYF. The CDR3 DNA reads TGTGCCAGCGGCAGGACTAGCGGCTCCTACGAGCAGTACTTC.

As DNA, the CDR3 is TGTGCCAGCAGTCTCACAGATACGCAGTATTTT. Translated: CASSLTDTQYF. This chain joins TRBV7-9 and TRBJ2-3, with D unclear. The V end lost 6 bases, the J end lost 2 bases, and 3 bases lay between the germline ends. The CDR3 consists of 11 residues. The germline V gene has CDR1 SEHNR and CDR2 FQNEAQ (reference sequence).

The chain is built from TRBV12-5 and TRBJ2-7, with TRBD2 identical over 7 bases. The trim removed 2 bases at V and 7 bases at J, leaving 8 bases unmatched. Germline V CDR1 and CDR2: LGHNT, FRNRAP. There are 14 residues in the CDR3. The CDR3 is CASGLSGLVSEQYF. CDR3 DNA sequence: TGTGCTAGTGGTTTGTCCGGACTAGTGAGTGAGCAGTACTTC.

There are a few counts of this clone. CDR3: CSGQGWSTEAFF. The CDR3 DNA reads as TGCAGTGGGCAGGGGTGGTCCACTGAAGCTTTCTTT. This chain uses TRBV29-1 with TRBJ1-1; possibly TRBD1 for D (6 bases). This CDR3 comprises 12 residues. Germline CDR1 and CDR2: SQVTM and ANQGSEA.

The rearrangement uses TRBV21-1 and TRBJ2-1; the table assigns TRBD2, which was not confirmed against the DNA. TRBV21-1 is annotated as a pseudogene. The CDR3 extends over 17 amino acids. The CDR3 reads CASKSGGGKKSWYEQFF. For the CDR3, the DNA is TGTGCCAGCAAGAGCGGGGGGGGTAAGAAATCGTGGTATGAGCAGTTCTTC.

The chain combines TRBV7-2 with TRBJ2-1, with a possible D match to TRBD2 (5 bases). The germline CDR1 and CDR2 sequences are SGHTA and FQGNSA. The CDR3 runs to 13 residues. With 4 bases removed from V and 10 bases from J, the gap between germline ends came to 14 bases. The DNA for the CDR3 is TGTGCCAGCAGCTCAGAGAGGAGGAGGGAGCAGTTCTTC. Amino acids: CASSSERRREQFF.

The chain carries TRBV6-4 and TRBJ2-3, with D uncertain. CDR3 length: 13 amino acids. V was pared by 8 bases and J by 2 bases, with 11 bases between. CDR1 and CDR2 from the germline V gene are MRHNA and SNTAGT. In DNA form, the CDR3 reads TGTGCCAGCGCACTCACCGACACAGATACGCAGTATTTT. This translates into CASALTDTDTQYF.

The chain joins TRBV6-4 to TRBJ2-7; the D gene is possibly TRBD1 (6 bases). This CDR3 region has 19 residues. In germline, CDR1 is MRHNA, CDR2 SNTAGT. Trimming took 8 bases from V and 5 from J, leaving 34 bases between them. Here the CDR3 DNA reads TGTGCCAGCCCGGCACCAAGGGGGATATTTCAGGGCCCCCCCCACGAGCAGTACTTC. This codes for CASPAPRGIFQGPPHEQYF.